The TCR beta chain described here comes from a study of T-cell reconstitution after alpha-beta-depleted transplantation in children. The germline CDR1 and CDR2 sequences are SGHDT and YYEEEE. This CDR3 comprises 12 residues. V dropped 2 bases and J dropped 9 bases, with 11 bases sitting between them. Preparation of the TCRbeta library was carried out with unique molecular identifiers. TCRdb analysed the PCR reads with MiXCR anew, one entry per CDR3 protein. The table lists some 500,000 distinct CDR3 sequences, approximately 16% of them singletons. Sequencing was performed on PBMCs from the stem cell graft donor, taken from the stem cell graft. This TCR was sampled from a human donor who donated a stem cell graft to a child with acute lymphoblastic leukemia. The chain employs TRBV5-6 and TRBJ1-2; D remains ambiguous. For the CDR3, the DNA is TGTGCCAGCAGCTTCTCAAGGAGTAGCTACACCTTC. It specifies CASSFSRSSYTF.